Detailed here is one T cell receptor beta chain. Its antigen is as yet unknown. Trimming shortened V by 0 bases and J by 6 bases, and 12 bases separated the two germline ends. Germline V gene sequence: CDR1 SGHKS, CDR2 YYEKEE (reference sequence). This CDR3 spans 14 amino acids. This sample stems from a study of cytomegalovirus exposure and HLA in healthy donors. Study details: Researchers previously reported finding fewer than 140 million unique TCR beta sequences from 170 million or so T cells. Inside one of the first data releases sat around 85 million unique TCRs taken from HLA-typed donors. The study, taken as a whole, reports: The study had only CMV serostatus as immune exposure information.

Primers for the PCR totalled 60 Vbeta and 13 Jbeta. TCRdb's copy holds only in-frame clones and misses some; the assay was immunoSEQ multiplex PCR. The sample yields roughly 150,000 clones, approximately 73% seen once. This receptor was identified in a woman under 30 in good health and CMV-seropositive. J is TRBJ1-2 and V is TRBV5-5; tentatively, D is TRBD1 (5 bases). The sequenced sample consisted of PBMCs. CDR3 amino acids: CASSLEWGGDGYTF. The CDR3 region has the DNA TGTGCCAGCAGCTTGGAATGGGGGGGGGATGGCTACACCTTC.